This T cell receptor (beta chain) was profiled in a study of OX40 agonist ivuxolimab in advanced cancers. Study conclusions and caveats: CD8+ T cells (on average) carried more expanded clones than CD4+ T cells.

This clone appeared a single time. The antigen is not known. TCRdb's table, derived via immunoSEQ multiplex PCR, lists solely in-frame clones and lacks some. The repertoire holds about 66,000 clones, 83% seen once, with over 2% in the top ten. Material: CD4+ or CD8+ T cells sorted from blood, obtained in a trial of the OX40 agonist ivuxolimab. The clonotype comes from an adult with an advanced solid tumor such as melanoma, head and neck, liver or kidney cancer.

The CDR3: CASSTTANSNQPQHF. In nucleotides, the CDR3 is TGTGCCAGCTCTACGACAGCTAATAGCAATCAGCCCCAGCATTTT. The chain couples TRBV18 to TRBJ1-5; tentative D call: TRBD1 (5 bases). CDR3 size: 15 residues. Trimming cost V 6 bases and J 0 bases, with 12 bases left between them. The germline gives CDR1 KGHSH, CDR2 LQKENI.